Below, 30 T cell receptor beta chains from the same sample are listed, as sequenced in a study of T cell repertoires in cytomegalovirus infection. These receptors' antigens are unknown. Using its own MiXCR run on the reads, TCRdb lists one record per CDR3 protein. The top ten clones hold around 77% of a sample with fewer than 55,000 distinct CDR3 sequences, 15% to 20% of them seen once. Sequenced material: CD8+ T cells from cultured PBMCs, taken from culture after CMV antigen stimulation. Receptors originate from a human donor in good health (CMV status not recorded). Some clones in this sample may be carry-over from other donors' samples.

In its sample, this clonotype was seen a few times. This chain uses TRBV7-2 with TRBJ1-4, with D possibly TRBD1 on 5 matching bases. From germline, CDR1 is SGHTA and CDR2 FQGNSA. The CDR3 totals 15 residues. V gave up 0 bases and J gave up 5 bases, with 10 bases separating them. Here the CDR3 reads CASSLAPAGNEKLFF. The CDR3 nucleotides are TGTGCCAGCAGCTTAGCGCCGGCAGGGAATGAAAAACTGTTTTTT.

The genes are TRBV2 and TRBJ2-2; unclear D gene. V lost 4 bases, J lost 5 bases, and 5 bases lay in between. Germline-derived CDR1 and CDR2 are SNHLY and FYNNEI. The CDR3 is made up of 12 amino acids. For the CDR3, the DNA is TGTGCCAGCAGTGGGTTAACCGGGGAGCTGTTTTTT. Amino acid sequence: CASSGLTGELFF.

The chain carries TRBV7-9 and TRBJ2-7; possible D gene TRBD2, 5 bases. The CDR3 consists of 14 residues. Trimming took off 5 bases at V and 4 bases at J, with 15 bases between the two ends. Germline CDR1 is SEHNR and CDR2 is FQNEAQ (reference sequence). CDR3 nucleotides: TGTGCCAGCAGCCACCCCCCGGGGAAGTACGAGCAGTACTTC. Protein sequence: CASSHPPGKYEQYF. Looking up the rest from reference TRBV7-9 and TRBJ2-7 gives the full variable domain: DTGVSQNPRHKITKRGQNVTFRCDPISEHNRLYWYRQTLGQGPEFLTYFQNEAQLEKSRLLSDRFSAERPKGSFSTLEIQRTEQGDSAMYLCASSHPPGKYEQYFGPGTRLTVT.

The gene calls are TRBV5-6 and TRBJ1-2, with 7 positions matching TRBD1. CDR3 length equals 15 residues. With 5 bases clipped from V and 4 bases from J, the junction kept 11 bases outside the gene matches. Germline V gene data show CDR1 as SGHDT and CDR2 as YYEEEE. The chain's CDR3 is CASSSGTEDPYGYTF. CDR3 coding DNA: TGTGCCAGCAGTTCCGGGACAGAGGATCCCTATGGCTACACCTTC.

This clonotype was seen more than once but under ten times. The gene calls are TRBV7-9 and TRBJ2-7; TRBD1 might be the D (5 bases). V was pared by 3 bases and J by 0 bases, with 12 bases between. Germline V gene lookup returns CDR1 SEHNR and CDR2 FQNEAQ (reference sequence). CDR3 length equals 15 residues. The chain's CDR3 is CASSFPGMNSYEQYF. The DNA for the CDR3 is TGTGCCAGCAGCTTCCCAGGGATGAACTCCTACGAGCAGTACTTC.

The V call is TRBV11-2, the J call TRBJ1-2; a possible D gene is TRBD1 (6 bases). This CDR3 is 15 amino acids long. The V end lost 3 bases, the J end lost 5 bases, and 16 bases lay between the germline ends. Germline CDR1 is SGHAT and CDR2 is FQNNGV. CDR3 protein: CASSLTMGARYGYTF. The CDR3 nucleotides are TGTGCCAGCAGCTTGACAATGGGGGCTAGGTATGGCTACACCTTC.

The chain recombines TRBV28 with TRBJ2-6, with D uncertain. Germline V lookup: CDR1 MDHEN, CDR2 SYDVKM. CDR3 length equals 13 residues. Trimming removed 3 bases at V and 8 bases at J, with 8 bases between. CDR3 residues: CASSFPSTNVLTF. In nucleotides, the CDR3 is TGTGCCAGCAGTTTTCCTTCGACCAACGTCCTGACTTTC.

The V and J genes are TRBV6-2 or TRBV6-3 and TRBJ2-6, with D uncertain. V shed 0 bases and J shed 0 bases, with 9 bases lying between them. In germline, CDR1 is MNHEY, CDR2 SVGEGT. The CDR3 loop spans 17 amino acids. This CDR3 is CASSYSPWDSGANVLTF. Here the CDR3 DNA reads TGTGCCAGCAGTTACTCACCCTGGGACTCTGGGGCCAACGTCCTGACTTTC.

The chain employs TRBV6-2 or TRBV6-3 and TRBJ1-5; D gene uncertain. This CDR3 contains 9 residues. V was cut by 8 bases and J by 11 bases, with 7 bases left in between. Looked up from germline, CDR1 is MNHEY and CDR2 is SVGEGT. The CDR3 loop is CASGPAQHF. The CDR3 DNA reads as TGTGCCAGCGGACCTGCCCAGCATTTT.

In its sample, this clonotype was seen a few times. The rearrangement uses TRBV6-5 and TRBJ1-5; D not certain. The CDR3 has 18 amino acids. Germline CDR1 MNHEY, CDR2 SVGAGI. V lost 0 bases, J lost 1 base, and 16 bases lay in between. CDR3 residues: CASSYSKEVEISNQPQHF. The CDR3 bases are TGTGCCAGCAGTTACTCGAAGGAGGTGGAAATAAGCAATCAGCCCCAGCATTTT.

The genes are TRBV11-2 and TRBJ1-1, with D perhaps TRBD1 (6 bases). This CDR3 spans 19 amino acids. Germline V gene lookup returns CDR1 SGHAT and CDR2 FQNNGV. The V end was cut by 3 bases, the J end by 6 bases, with 29 bases between. The CDR3 coding sequence is TGTGCCAGCAGCTTGACCCTTCAGGGGACCAACGCGGGTTTCCCTGAAGCTTTCTTT. Translated: CASSLTLQGTNAGFPEAFF.

The chain has TRBV19 and TRBJ2-7; unclear D gene. This CDR3 is 13 amino acids long. Germline V gives CDR1 LNHDA, CDR2 SQIVND (reference sequence). V was clipped by 1 base and J by 0 bases, with 4 bases between them. In DNA form, the CDR3 reads TGTGCCAGTAGTATAGGGCTCTCCTACGAGCAGTACTTC. Translation gives CASSIGLSYEQYF.

The V and J genes are TRBV27 and TRBJ1-2, with a tentative D call TRBD1 (6 bases). The CDR3 has 15 amino acids. The germline V and J ends were trimmed by 5 bases and 2 bases, with 15 bases remaining between them. The V gene's germline CDR1 is MNHEY and CDR2 SMNVEV (reference sequence). The CDR3 region is CASSAGAGLNYGYTF. CDR3 DNA: TGTGCCAGCAGTGCAGGGGCAGGGCTGAACTATGGCTACACCTTC.

The CDR3 here is CASSQPGTGEGGYTF. CDR3 nucleotides: TGCGCCAGCAGCCAACCCGGGACAGGGGAGGGTGGCTACACCTTC. The V call is TRBV4-3, the J call TRBJ1-2; 10 bases agree with TRBD1. The junction had 7 bases not matched to a gene; V was cut back by 2 bases and J by 7 bases. Per the germline V gene, CDR1 is LGHNA and CDR2 is YSLEER. The CDR3 is 15 residues long.

This clonotype has only a few counts. This chain uses TRBV7-2 with TRBJ1-1, with a weak D call TRBD1 (5 bases). The V gene's germline CDR1 is SGHTA and CDR2 FQGNSA. CDR3 length: 11 residues. Trimming stripped 8 bases from V and 5 bases from J, with 9 bases between. CDR3 nucleotides: TGTGCCAGCCGCCAGGGAACTGAAGCTTTCTTT. It yields the protein CASRQGTEAFF.

This clonotype was recorded a few times. The rearrangement uses TRBV24-1 and TRBJ2-7; D might be TRBD1 (5 bases). Germline V gene lookup returns CDR1 KGHDR and CDR2 SFDVKD. V shed 0 bases and J shed 2 bases, with 10 bases lying between them. The CDR3 loop spans 15 amino acids. DNA of the CDR3: TGTGCCACCAGTGATTTGCACCAGGGCGCCTACGAGCAGTACTTC. Its protein product is CATSDLHQGAYEQYF.

The chain carries TRBV6-5 and TRBJ1-5; TRBD1 is a possible D gene (5 bases). The CDR3 has 17 amino acids. CDR1 is MNHEY, CDR2 SVGAGI, per germline. V lost 0 bases, J lost 7 bases, and 19 bases lay in between. CDR3 in amino acids: CASSYSKGQGSWQPQHF. The DNA of the CDR3 is TGTGCCAGCAGTTACTCGAAGGGCCAGGGTAGTTGGCAGCCCCAGCATTTT.

The V call is TRBV7-2, the J call TRBJ2-3; the D gene is possibly TRBD2 (6 bases). V gave up 3 bases and J gave up 0 bases, with 10 bases separating them. The CDR3 is made up of 15 amino acids. Germline lookup yields CDR1 SGHTA and CDR2 FQGNSA. In nucleotides, the CDR3 is TGTGCCAGCAGCTTGCGGACTATTAGCACAGATACGCAGTATTTT. This codes for CASSLRTISTDTQYF.

The V and J genes are TRBV12-3 or TRBV12-4 and TRBJ2-2, with 11 positions matching TRBD1. The CDR3 has 16 residues. The J segment lost 6 bases and the V segment lost 5 bases, leaving 8 bases of the junction unmatched. CDR3 sequence (DNA): TGTGCCAGCAGTCGACCGGACAGGGGGCGCGCCGGGGAGCTGTTTTTT. Translated, it gives CASSRPDRGRAGELFF.

This clonotype appeared a few times. V is TRBV4-3 and J is TRBJ1-4; D is possibly TRBD1 (5 bases). V gave up 2 bases and J gave up 12 bases, with 19 bases separating them. CDR1 and CDR2 from the germline V gene are LGHNA and YSLEER. The CDR3 contains 15 residues. CDR3 sequence reads: CASSQSGTALRELFF. CDR3 bases: TGCGCCAGCAGCCAATCCGGGACGGCACTGAGGGAACTGTTTTTT.

The J gene is TRBJ1-1, the V gene TRBV4-2, with 8 nucleotides matching TRBD1. This CDR3 has 15 amino acids. The V segment lost 3 bases and the J segment 5 bases; nucleotides outside the gene matches: 8. In germline, CDR1 is LGHNA, CDR2 YNFKEQ. CDR3 sequence reads: CASSQINRGDTEAFF. The CDR3 DNA is TGTGCCAGCAGCCAGATAAACAGGGGGGATACTGAAGCTTTCTTT.

The chain links TRBV7-6 to TRBJ2-7, with D uncertain. The CDR3 loop spans 11 amino acids. Between the trimmed V and J ends, which lost 5 bases and 2 bases, there was a span of 4 bases. Per the germline V gene, CDR1 is SGHVS and CDR2 is FNYEAQ. Here the CDR3 DNA reads TGTGCCAGCAGCCGCACCTACGAGCAGTACTTC. Its translation: CASSRTYEQYF.

This clonotype came up many times. The chain employs TRBV7-8 and TRBJ1-1; 8 bases are a match to TRBD1. The CDR3 totals 14 residues. In germline, CDR1 is SGHVS, CDR2 FQNEAQ. Trimming cost V 2 bases and J 6 bases; bases outside gene matches: 5. The CDR3 DNA follows: TGTGCCAGCAGCTTAAGACAGGGGAGCTCTGAAGCTTTCTTT. Translation: CASSLRQGSSEAFF. The variable domain in full, completed from reference TRBV7-8 and TRBJ1-1, reads GAGVSQSPRYKVAKRGQDVALRCDPISGHVSLFWYQQALGQGPEFLTYFQNEAQLDKSGLPSDRFFAERPEGSVSTLKIQRTQQEDSAVYLCASSLRQGSSEAFFGQGTRLTVV.

The chain couples TRBV4-1 to TRBJ2-3; the D is unclear. CDR1 and CDR2 (germline): MGHRA, YSYEKL. Trimming took off 4 bases at V and 0 bases at J, with 17 bases between the two ends. The CDR3 loop spans 17 amino acids. CDR3 residues: CASSLFPTAASTDTQYF. CDR3 in DNA: TGCGCCAGCAGCCTTTTCCCCACTGCAGCTAGCACAGATACGCAGTATTTT.

This clonotype was detected a few times. CDR3 sequence (DNA): TGCGCCAGCAGCCAAGATGGACAGGGGGCGGAATCAAACTACGAGCAGTACTTC. Translation: CASSQDGQGAESNYEQYF. The chain couples TRBV4-3 to TRBJ2-7; TRBD1 matches 11 bases. CDR1 is LGHNA and CDR2 is YSLEER in the germline V gene. V trimming: 0 bases; J trimming: 3 bases; junction bases outside the gene matches: 10. This CDR3 has 18 residues.

This chain links TRBV6-4 with TRBJ2-3, with a weak D call TRBD2 (5 bases). This CDR3 region has 14 residues. Germline lookup yields CDR1 MRHNA and CDR2 SNTAGT. Trimming cost V 0 bases and J 2 bases, with 6 bases left between them. CDR3 in amino acids: CASSDSLDTDTQYF. The CDR3 region has the DNA TGTGCCAGCAGTGACTCACTAGACACAGATACGCAGTATTTT.

The V gene is TRBV2, the J gene TRBJ1-2; D gene unclear. The V gene's germline CDR1 is SNHLY and CDR2 FYNNEI. The CDR3 sequence is 13 residues long. V lost 4 bases to trimming and J lost 1 base, with 7 bases between them. CDR3: CASSADSNYGYTF. In DNA form, the CDR3 reads TGTGCCAGCAGTGCTGATAGTAACTATGGCTACACCTTC.

This clonotype has a handful of counts. The rearrangement joins TRBV12-3 or TRBV12-4 to TRBJ2-3, with D possibly TRBD2 on 6 matching bases. Trimming stripped 3 bases from V and 0 bases from J, with 13 bases between. The CDR3 has 16 residues. CDR3 region: CASSLGLLASTDTQYF. The CDR3 nucleotides read TGTGCCAGCAGTTTGGGACTCCTGGCTAGCACAGATACGCAGTATTTT.

This clonotype was recorded a few times. The V call is TRBV19, the J call TRBJ2-7; no definite D call. This CDR3 is built from 16 residues. CDR1 is LNHDA and CDR2 is SQIVND in the germline V gene (reference sequence). V lost 7 bases and J 3 bases, leaving 22 bases between the germline ends. The DNA of the CDR3 is TGTGCCAGTATCGGTCATTCCTCCGGGCCAAACTACGAGCAGTACTTC. It translates to CASIGHSSGPNYEQYF.

This chain joins TRBV19 and TRBJ1-1; D possibly corresponds to TRBD1 (5 bases). Germline V gene sequence: CDR1 LNHDA, CDR2 SQIVND (reference sequence). The CDR3 runs to 11 residues. Trimming took off 7 bases at V and 4 bases at J, with 7 bases between the two ends. Here the CDR3 reads CASTRGTEAFF. Here the CDR3 DNA reads TGTGCCAGTACAAGGGGCACTGAAGCTTTCTTT.